Each of the 28 T cell receptor beta chains below was sequenced from the same sample in a study of cytomegalovirus exposure and HLA in healthy donors. Vbeta (60) and Jbeta (13) primers were used in the PCR. Data came from immunoSEQ multiplex PCR; TCRdb stores just in-frame clones and leaves some out. This table has about 110,000 clones, 74% appearing once. Input material: PBMCs. The origin of the receptors is a man aged 50 to 59 in good health and CMV-seropositive.

This clone has only one observation. The CDR3 DNA reads as TGTGCCAGCAGAAAACTGGGCCTCCAAGAGACCCAGTACTTC. Translating it yields CASRKLGLQETQYF. The gene calls are TRBV27 and TRBJ2-5; no firm D call. V lost 6 bases to trimming and J lost 1 base, with 12 bases between them. Germline values: CDR1 MNHEY, CDR2 SMNVEV (reference sequence). The length of the CDR3 is 14 residues.

This chain links TRBV2 with TRBJ2-5; a weak D match, TRBD1 (5 bases). The CDR3 sequence is 14 residues long. The V end lost 3 bases, the J end lost 8 bases, and 16 bases lay between the germline ends. CDR1 is SNHLY, CDR2 FYNNEI, per germline. CDR3 region: CASSDYDSRTTQYF. CDR3 in DNA: TGTGCCAGCAGTGATTATGACAGCCGGACAACCCAGTACTTC.

The CDR3 sequence: CASSQVGPGQGPDEQYF. In nucleotides, the CDR3 is TGTGCCAGCAGCCAAGTTGGTCCGGGACAGGGGCCTGACGAGCAGTACTTC. The chain joins TRBV14 to TRBJ2-7, with TRBD1 matching 10 bases. Looked up from germline, CDR1 is SGHDN and CDR2 is FVKESK. This CDR3 region has 17 residues. Unmatched junction bases numbered 11, after V lost 1 base and J lost 5 bases.

This clone appeared a single time. V usage is TRBV4-2 and J usage is TRBJ2-3; a weak D match, TRBD2 (7 bases). The CDR3 extends over 16 amino acids. Germline CDR1 LGHNA, CDR2 YNFKEQ. Trimming removed 2 bases from V and 0 bases from J, with 12 bases in between. This chain's CDR3 is CASSQMAGASTDTQYF. CDR3 bases: TGTGCCAGCAGCCAAATGGCGGGGGCTAGCACAGATACGCAGTATTTT.

This CDR3 is CASSLRTGWGDTQYF. The CDR3 DNA reads as TGTGCCAGCAGCCTCCGGACAGGTTGGGGAGATACGCAGTATTTT. The chain uses TRBV14 and TRBJ2-3, with 7 nucleotides matching TRBD1. V trimming: 4 bases; J trimming: 5 bases; junction bases outside the gene matches: 9. This CDR3 spans 15 amino acids. Germline lookup yields CDR1 SGHDN and CDR2 FVKESK.

The chain carries TRBV19 and TRBJ1-4; no clear D. The CDR3 runs to 14 residues. CDR1 and CDR2 from the germline V gene are LNHDA and SQIVND (reference sequence). Trimming took off 1 base at V and 4 bases at J, with 7 bases between the two ends. The CDR3 DNA reads TGTGCCAGTAGTATAGCCGGTGTTAATGAAAAACTGTTTTTT. It yields the protein CASSIAGVNEKLFF.

The chain recombines TRBV9 with TRBJ2-1; possible D gene TRBD2, 5 bases. The CDR3 is 15 residues long. Germline lookup yields CDR1 SGDLS and CDR2 YYNGEE. Trimming stripped 3 bases from V and 5 bases from J, with 15 bases between. The DNA for the CDR3 is TGTGCCAGCAGCGAGTGGGGTCGGGGAGACAATGAGCAGTTCTTC. Protein sequence: CASSEWGRGDNEQFF. The whole variable domain, remainder taken from reference TRBV9 and TRBJ2-1, is DSGVTQTPKHLITATGQRVTLRCSPRSGDLSVYWYQQSLDQGLQFLIQYYNGEERAKGNILERFSAQQFPDLHSELNLSSLELGDSALYFCASSEWGRGDNEQFFGPGTRLTVL.

V is TRBV10-2 and J is TRBJ2-1; 9 bases match TRBD1. V trimming: 10 bases; J trimming: 8 bases; junction bases outside the gene matches: 15. This CDR3 is 15 amino acids long. Germline lookup yields CDR1 WSHSY and CDR2 SAAADI. Here the CDR3 reads CATNRLDRGGDEQFF. The CDR3 nucleotides are TGCGCCACCAACCGACTGGACAGGGGTGGGGATGAGCAGTTCTTC.

This chain links TRBV9 with TRBJ1-2, with TRBD1 matching over 8 bases. The V and J ends lost 4 bases and 2 bases, in that order; junction bases with no gene match: 7. Germline loops: CDR1 SGDLS, CDR2 YYNGEE. This CDR3 comprises 15 residues. The CDR3 nucleotides are TGTGCCAGCAGCTCGCGGACAGGGATCAACTATGGCTACACCTTC. It specifies CASSSRTGINYGYTF.

This clone was detected a few times. The rearrangement joins TRBV10-3 to TRBJ1-1; tentative D call: TRBD1 (5 bases). Germline CDR1 reads ENHRY; CDR2 reads SYGVKD. Trimming shortened V by 6 bases and J by 7 bases, and 12 bases separated the two germline ends. This CDR3 contains 12 residues. The CDR3 loop is CAIRPSGGEAFF. The CDR3 nucleotides read TGTGCCATCAGGCCCTCGGGGGGTGAAGCTTTCTTT.

Judged by abundance, this clone is medium-sized (0.01 to 0.1%). This chain connects TRBV7-8 to TRBJ1-1; maybe TRBD1 (5 bases). Germline lookup yields CDR1 SGHVS and CDR2 FQNEAQ. This CDR3 contains 14 residues. Between the trimmed V and J ends, which lost 1 base and 5 bases, there was a span of 11 bases. The CDR3 is CASSLVGGGTEAFF. The CDR3 nucleotides read TGTGCCAGCAGCTTAGTCGGGGGTGGGACTGAAGCTTTCTTT.

The chain carries TRBV25-1 and TRBJ1-1, with 7 positions matching TRBD1. The CDR3 spans 11 residues. V gave up 6 bases and J gave up 5 bases; unmatched junction bases: 0. Germline V CDR1 and CDR2: MGHDK, SYGVNS. The CDR3 region has the DNA TGTGCCAGCAGACAGGGGACTGAAGCTTTCTTT. This encodes CASRQGTEAFF.

This chain joins TRBV11-3 and TRBJ2-1; D is uncertain. The CDR3 sequence is 15 residues long. The germline V gene encodes CDR1 SGHNT and CDR2 YENEEA. V lost 7 bases, J lost 5 bases, and 18 bases lay in between. The CDR3 here is CASTFPRSRDNEQFF. The CDR3 DNA reads TGTGCCAGCACTTTTCCCCGGTCTCGGGACAATGAGCAGTTCTTC.

This clone appeared a few times. The J gene is TRBJ2-1, the V gene TRBV15; TRBD2 might be the D (5 bases). CDR1 and CDR2 from the germline V gene are LNHNV and YYDKDF (reference sequence). Trimming left V 0 bases short and J 3 bases short, with 9 bases between. This CDR3 is 15 amino acids long. The CDR3 DNA sequence: TGTGCCACCAGCAGAGATTTCCGGGACTACAATGAGCAGTTCTTC. This gives the protein CATSRDFRDYNEQFF.

V is TRBV7-3 and J is TRBJ2-5; TRBD2 matches 12 bases. The CDR3 runs 14 residues. Per the germline V gene, CDR1 is SGHTA and CDR2 is FQGTGA. The V segment lost 3 bases and the J segment 5 bases; nucleotides outside the gene matches: 1. In DNA form, the CDR3 reads TGTGCCAGCAGCTTGACTAGCGGGAGTGAGACCCAGTACTTC. It codes for CASSLTSGSETQYF.

The chain has TRBV19 and TRBJ2-7; a weak D match, TRBD2 (6 bases). With 5 bases removed from V and 7 bases from J, the gap between germline ends came to 21 bases. The CDR3 length is 15 residues. Germline CDR1 is LNHDA and CDR2 is SQIVND (reference sequence). The CDR3 bases are TGTGCCAGTAGTTCTTGCTTAGAGCTAGCGAAGGAGCAGTACTTC. This translates into CASSSCLELAKEQYF. Together with reference TRBV19 and TRBJ2-7, the CDR3 gives the full variable domain: DGGITQSPKYLFRKEGQNVTLSCEQNLNHDAMYWYRQDPGQGLRLIYYSQIVNDFQKGDIAEGYSVSREKKESFPLTVTSAQKNPTAFYLCASSSCLELAKEQYFGPGTRLTVT.

This clone has a handful of counts. The chain has TRBV7-2 and TRBJ2-1; 8 bases agree with TRBD2. After removal of 5 bases from V and 0 bases from J, the junction contained 3 bases not matched to a gene. The CDR3 extends over 15 amino acids. Germline assignment: CDR1 SGHTA and CDR2 FQGNSA. CDR3 sequence reads: CASSRGTSSYNEQFF. DNA for the CDR3: TGTGCCAGCAGCCGCGGGACTAGCTCCTACAATGAGCAGTTCTTC. The variable domain in full, with the rest retrieved from reference TRBV7-2 and TRBJ2-1, is GAGVSQSPSNKVTEKGKDVELRCDPISGHTALYWYRQSLGQGLEFLIYFQGNSAPDKSGLPSDRFSAERTGGSVSTLTIQRTQQEDSAVYLCASSRGTSSYNEQFFGPGTRLTVL.

This clone was counted once. The chain couples TRBV2 to TRBJ1-1; the D is unclear. CDR1 and CDR2 (germline): SNHLY, FYNNEI. This CDR3 comprises 12 residues. The germline V and J ends were trimmed by 7 bases and 1 base, with 7 bases remaining between them. The CDR3 coding sequence is TGTGCCAGCACCCGAGAGAACACTGAAGCTTTCTTT. Amino acid sequence: CASTRENTEAFF.

The V call is TRBV6-1, the J call TRBJ2-3; unclear D gene. This CDR3 comprises 12 residues. The V and J ends lost 5 bases and 5 bases respectively, with 8 bases between them. Germline V lookup: CDR1 MNHNS, CDR2 SASEGT. CDR3 DNA sequence: TGTGCCAGCAGTTCGGAGATAGATACGCAGTATTTT. Residues: CASSSEIDTQYF.

This clone was seen a few times. In nucleotides, the CDR3 is TGTGCCAGCAGTTTTGATGCGGAGACCCAGTACTTC. Encoded protein: CASSFDAETQYF. The chain is built from TRBV27 and TRBJ2-5; D is undetermined. Germline CDR1 reads MNHEY; CDR2 reads SMNVEV (reference sequence). V dropped 3 bases and J dropped 5 bases, with 7 bases sitting between them. The length of the CDR3 is 12 residues.

Concerning this clone itself: In the same sample, other DNA sequences code for this CDR3. The V gene is TRBV5-1, the J gene TRBJ2-7; 15 bases align to TRBD2. Germline loops: CDR1 SGHRS, CDR2 YFSETQ. The CDR3 is 16 residues long. Trimming took 3 bases from V and 4 from J; bases not matched to a gene: 5. The chain's CDR3 is CASSSGLAGGPYEQYF. In DNA, the CDR3 is TGCGCCAGCAGCTCCGGACTAGCGGGGGGGCCTTACGAGCAGTACTTC.

V is TRBV5-5 and J is TRBJ2-4, with a tentative D call TRBD2 (6 bases). The CDR3 runs 14 residues. Trimming removed 2 bases from V and 0 bases from J, with 6 bases in between. Germline assignment: CDR1 SGHKS and CDR2 YYEKEE (reference sequence). The CDR3 loop is CASSFGRAKNIQYF. CDR3 DNA sequence: TGTGCCAGCAGCTTCGGGAGAGCCAAAAACATTCAGTACTTC.

This chain connects TRBV29-1 to TRBJ1-2; 10 bases align to TRBD1. Germline CDR1 reads SQVTM; CDR2 reads ANQGSEA. The CDR3 is made up of 14 amino acids. The ends lost 8 bases at V and 4 bases at J; junction bases unmatched: 10. The CDR3 sequence: CSTRLGQGRYGYTF. The DNA for the CDR3 is TGCAGCACCAGGTTGGGACAGGGGCGCTATGGCTACACCTTC.

The V gene is TRBV4-2, the J gene TRBJ1-2, with D unresolved. The CDR3 runs to 15 residues. Germline V gene data show CDR1 as LGHNA and CDR2 as YNFKEQ. Trimming pared 4 bases from V and 5 bases from J, leaving 17 bases between. The DNA of the CDR3 is TGTGCCAGCAGCCCAACAGAGATCGGGGTGTATGGCTACACCTTC. Encoded protein: CASSPTEIGVYGYTF.

For the CDR3, the DNA is TGTGCCAGCAGACCGGCGGGGACAGGGGGTTTTTTCTCCTACGAGCAGTACTTC. As protein: CASRPAGTGGFFSYEQYF. V usage is TRBV5-4 and J usage is TRBJ2-7; 11 bases fit TRBD1. CDR1 SGHNT and CDR2 YYREEE come from the germline V gene (reference sequence). CDR3 length: 18 residues. V lost 5 bases, J lost 0 bases, and 13 bases stayed unmatched.

V gene TRBV7-9 combines with J gene TRBJ1-1; 7 bases agree with TRBD1. This CDR3 has 16 residues. The V gene's germline CDR1 is SEHNR and CDR2 FQNEAQ (reference sequence). V shed 4 bases, J shed 1 base, and the junction held 9 bases outside the gene matches. The CDR3 DNA reads as TGTGCCAGCAGCTCAGGCCGGGACAGAGAGAACACTGAAGCTTTCTTT. It codes for CASSSGRDRENTEAFF. The variable domain in full, with the rest retrieved from reference TRBV7-9 and TRBJ1-1, is DTGVSQNPRHKITKRGQNVTFRCDPISEHNRLYWYRQTLGQGPEFLTYFQNEAQLEKSRLLSDRFSAERPKGSFSTLEIQRTEQGDSAMYLCASSSGRDRENTEAFFGQGTRLTVV.

This chain uses TRBV19 with TRBJ1-1, with unresolved D. Germline V gives CDR1 LNHDA, CDR2 SQIVND (reference sequence). The ends were cut back, 6 bases at V and 0 bases at J, with 14 bases in the middle. The length of the CDR3 is 15 residues. CDR3 amino acids: CASSEEHSMNTEAFF. The CDR3 DNA follows: TGTGCCAGTAGCGAGGAACATTCTATGAACACTGAAGCTTTCTTT.

This clone was observed a few times. The genes are TRBV5-6 and TRBJ1-5; no reliable D call. The length of the CDR3 is 15 residues. Germline V CDR1 and CDR2: SGHDT, YYEEEE. V lost 0 bases, J lost 5 bases, and 12 bases lay in between. The chain's CDR3 is CASSLGEEGYQPQHF. The CDR3 nucleotides read TGTGCCAGCAGCTTGGGGGAAGAGGGCTATCAGCCCCAGCATTTT.